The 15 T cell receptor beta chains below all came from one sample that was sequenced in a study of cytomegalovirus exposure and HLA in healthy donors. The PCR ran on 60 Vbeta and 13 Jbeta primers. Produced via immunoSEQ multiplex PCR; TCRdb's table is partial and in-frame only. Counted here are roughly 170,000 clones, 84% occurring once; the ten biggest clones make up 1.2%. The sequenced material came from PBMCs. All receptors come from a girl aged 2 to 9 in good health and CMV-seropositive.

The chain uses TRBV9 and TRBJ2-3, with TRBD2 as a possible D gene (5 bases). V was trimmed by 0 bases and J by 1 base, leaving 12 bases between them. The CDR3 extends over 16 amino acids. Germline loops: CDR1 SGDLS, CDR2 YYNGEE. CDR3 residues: CASSVGRGSGTDTQYF. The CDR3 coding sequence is TGTGCCAGCAGCGTAGGTCGCGGGTCCGGCACAGATACGCAGTATTTT.

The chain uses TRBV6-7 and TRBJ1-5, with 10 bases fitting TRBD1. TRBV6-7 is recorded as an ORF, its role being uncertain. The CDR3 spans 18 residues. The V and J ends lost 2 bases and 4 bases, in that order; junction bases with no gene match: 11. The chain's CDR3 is CASSYQGQGDPRNQPQHF. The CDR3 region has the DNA TGTGCCAGCAGTTACCAAGGACAGGGGGACCCCCGTAATCAGCCCCAGCATTTT.

DNA for the CDR3: TGCAGCGTTGAAGATCCCCTACAGGGGATCGGTGGCTACACCTTC. It is translated as CSVEDPLQGIGGYTF. The gene calls are TRBV29-1 and TRBJ1-2, with 7 positions matching TRBD1. CDR3 length: 15 residues. The germline CDR1 and CDR2 sequences are SQVTM and ANQGSEA. V shed 0 bases and J 7 bases; nucleotides not matched to a gene: 11.

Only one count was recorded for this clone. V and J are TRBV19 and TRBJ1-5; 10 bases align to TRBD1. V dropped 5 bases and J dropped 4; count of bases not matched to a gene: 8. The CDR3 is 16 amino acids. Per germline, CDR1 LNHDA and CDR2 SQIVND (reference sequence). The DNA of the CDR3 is TGTGCCAGTAGTTCTCGGGACAGGGGTTGGAATCAGCCCCAGCATTTT. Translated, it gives CASSSRDRGWNQPQHF.

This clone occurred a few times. CDR3 bases: TGTGCCAGCAGCTTTACACGAAATTCACCCCTCCACTTT. It is translated as CASSFTRNSPLHF. The rearrangement uses TRBV5-6 and TRBJ1-6; D remains ambiguous. From germline, CDR1 is SGHDT and CDR2 YYEEEE. The V end lost 2 bases, the J end lost 7 bases, and 7 bases lay between the germline ends. The CDR3 covers 13 residues.

The CDR3 DNA is TGTGCCAGTAGTATGAGGCGCTCCTCCTACAATGAGCAGTTCTTC. Its protein is CASSMRRSSYNEQFF. The genes are TRBV19 and TRBJ2-1; D gene uncertain. Trimming cost V 3 bases and J 0 bases, with 9 bases left between them. Per germline, CDR1 LNHDA and CDR2 SQIVND (reference sequence). This CDR3 is 15 amino acids long. Full variable domain (remainder filled in from reference TRBV19 and TRBJ2-1): DGGITQSPKYLFRKEGQNVTLSCEQNLNHDAMYWYRQDPGQGLRLIYYSQIVNDFQKGDIAEGYSVSREKKESFPLTVTSAQKNPTAFYLCASSMRRSSYNEQFFGPGTRLTVL.

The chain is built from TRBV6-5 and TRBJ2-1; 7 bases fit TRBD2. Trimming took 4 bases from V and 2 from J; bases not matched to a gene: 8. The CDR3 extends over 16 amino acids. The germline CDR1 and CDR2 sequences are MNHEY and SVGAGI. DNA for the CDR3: TGTGCCAGCAGTTCCCCCTTGAGCGGGGCCTACAATGAGCAGTTCTTC. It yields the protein CASSSPLSGAYNEQFF.

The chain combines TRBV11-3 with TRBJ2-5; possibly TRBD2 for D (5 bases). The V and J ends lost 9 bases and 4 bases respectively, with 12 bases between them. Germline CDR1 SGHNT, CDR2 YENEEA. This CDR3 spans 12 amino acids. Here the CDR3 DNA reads TGTGCCAGTGAGGGTAGTGGAGAGACCCAGTACTTC. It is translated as CASEGSGETQYF.

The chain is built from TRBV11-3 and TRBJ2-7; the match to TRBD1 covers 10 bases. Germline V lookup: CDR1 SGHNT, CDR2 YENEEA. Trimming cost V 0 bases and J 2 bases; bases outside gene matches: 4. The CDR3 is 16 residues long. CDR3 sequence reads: CASSLDQGQGAYEQYF. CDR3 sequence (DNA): TGTGCCAGCAGCTTAGATCAAGGACAGGGGGCCTACGAGCAGTACTTC.

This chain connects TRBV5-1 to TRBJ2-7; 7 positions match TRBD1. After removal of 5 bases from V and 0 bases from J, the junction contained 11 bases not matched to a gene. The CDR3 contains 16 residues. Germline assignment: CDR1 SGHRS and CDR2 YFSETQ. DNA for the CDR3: TGCGCCAGCAGGACAGGGTCGGTCGTGAGCTCCTACGAGCAGTACTTC. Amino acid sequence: CASRTGSVVSSYEQYF.

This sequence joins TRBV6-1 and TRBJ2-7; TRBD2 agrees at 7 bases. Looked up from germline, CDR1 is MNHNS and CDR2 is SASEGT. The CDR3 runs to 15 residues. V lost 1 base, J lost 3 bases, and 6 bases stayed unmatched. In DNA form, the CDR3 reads TGTGCCAGCAGTGAAGATGGGCTAGCGGACTACGAGCAGTACTTC. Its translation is CASSEDGLADYEQYF.

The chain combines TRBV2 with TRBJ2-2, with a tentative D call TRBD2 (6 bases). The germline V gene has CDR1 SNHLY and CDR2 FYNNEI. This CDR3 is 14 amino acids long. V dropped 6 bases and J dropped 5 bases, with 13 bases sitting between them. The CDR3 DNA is TGTGCCAGCAGGCCTCTAGCGCGAACCGGGGAGCTGTTTTTT. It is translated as CASRPLARTGELFF.

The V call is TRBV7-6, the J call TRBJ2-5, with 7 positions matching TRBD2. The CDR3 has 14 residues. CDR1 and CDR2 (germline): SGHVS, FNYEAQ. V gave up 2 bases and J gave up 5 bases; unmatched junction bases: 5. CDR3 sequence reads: CASSLYAGVETQYF. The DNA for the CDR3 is TGTGCCAGCAGCTTATATGCGGGAGTGGAGACCCAGTACTTC.

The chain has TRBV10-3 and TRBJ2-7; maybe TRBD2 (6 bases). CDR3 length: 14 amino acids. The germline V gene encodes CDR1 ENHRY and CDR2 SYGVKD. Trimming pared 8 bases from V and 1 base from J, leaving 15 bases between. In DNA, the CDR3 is TGTGCCATCGCCACCTCGGGAGCTTCCTACGAGCAGTACTTC. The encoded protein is CAIATSGASYEQYF.

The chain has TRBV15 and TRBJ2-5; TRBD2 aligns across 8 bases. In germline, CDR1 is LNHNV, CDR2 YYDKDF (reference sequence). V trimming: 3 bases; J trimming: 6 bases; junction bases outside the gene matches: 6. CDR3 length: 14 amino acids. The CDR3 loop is CATSSLSGSKTQYF. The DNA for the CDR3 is TGTGCCACCAGCAGCCTGAGCGGGAGTAAGACCCAGTACTTC.